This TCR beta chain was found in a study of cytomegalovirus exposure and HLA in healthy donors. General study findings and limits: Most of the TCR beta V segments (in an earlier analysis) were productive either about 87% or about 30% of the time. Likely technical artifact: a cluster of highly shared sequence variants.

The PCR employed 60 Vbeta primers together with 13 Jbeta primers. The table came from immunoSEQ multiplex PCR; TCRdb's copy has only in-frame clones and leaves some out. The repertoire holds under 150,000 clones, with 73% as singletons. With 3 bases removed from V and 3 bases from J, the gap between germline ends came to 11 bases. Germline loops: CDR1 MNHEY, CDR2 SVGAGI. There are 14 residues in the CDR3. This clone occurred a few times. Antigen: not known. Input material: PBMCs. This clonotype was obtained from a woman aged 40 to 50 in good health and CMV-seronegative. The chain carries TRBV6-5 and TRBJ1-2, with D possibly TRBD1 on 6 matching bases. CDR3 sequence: CASSYSGTHYGYTF. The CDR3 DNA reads TGTGCCAGCAGTTATTCCGGGACACACTATGGCTACACCTTC.